Included here is one T cell receptor (beta chain) sequence, with context. Original data processing: Amplified reference gene primers provided the basis for estimating nucleated cell counts. TCRdb's copy holds only in-frame clones and misses some; the assay was immunoSEQ multiplex PCR. V and J calls and clone size are given by that table; D and trimming were obtained from the DNA. The sample includes some 61,000 clones, 89% seen only once; the top ten take around 1.6%. The V gene's germline CDR1 is KGHDR and CDR2 SFDVKD. Trimming removed 3 bases from V and 4 bases from J, with 14 bases in between. CDR3 length equals 16 residues. This specimen comes from a study of blood T cell repertoires in COVID-19. At the level of the study: Sites across the United States, Italy and Spain contributed samples from acute and convalescent COVID-19. From T cells, B-cell-depleted T cells, or PBMCs came the material, which was cDNA or gDNA.

Sequencing was done on a sample of peripheral blood. V usage is TRBV24-1 and J usage is TRBJ2-2, with a tentative D call TRBD2 (6 bases). The TCR comes from a man between 60 and 75 years old with acute or convalescent COVID-19. CDR3 in amino acids: CATSDPSDGGTGELFF. DNA for the CDR3: TGTGCCACCAGTGATCCAAGCGACGGGGGCACCGGGGAGCTGTTTTTT.